A selection of T cell receptor beta chains follows, all from one sample in a study of cytomegalovirus exposure and HLA in healthy donors. Sequencing used immunoSEQ multiplex PCR; TCRdb keeps in-frame clones, though not all of them. The sample lists about 98,000 clones, roughly 87% occurring once. The sequenced material came from PBMCs. The receptors were sampled from a woman in her twenties or thirties in good health and CMV-seronegative. CDR3s include the opening cysteine and the closing phenylalanine or tryptophan. The D gene is left open where the match is weak. A clone size is listed for some rows: how often the clone was seen (once, few, many), or a class if it is expanded.

d_gene: TRBD1; j_gene: TRBJ1-1; abundance: .; v_gene: TRBV19; CDR3aa: CASRPDLTGTGYTNTEAFF; CDR3nt: TGTGCCAGTAGGCCCGACCTAACCGGGACAGGGTATACGAACACTGAAGCTTTCTTT
d_gene: TRBD1; j_gene: TRBJ2-1; abundance: .; v_gene: TRBV5-1; CDR3aa: CASSPGGQTLGQFF; CDR3nt: TGCGCCAGCAGCCCTGGGGGACAGACATTGGGCCAGTTCTTC
d_gene: .; j_gene: TRBJ1-5; abundance: .; v_gene: TRBV10-3; CDR3aa: CAISEEGDSNQPQHF; CDR3nt: TGTGCCATCAGTGAGGAGGGAGATAGCAATCAGCCCCAGCATTTT
d_gene: .; j_gene: TRBJ1-1; abundance: few; v_gene: TRBV7-3; CDR3aa: CASSFPGGDDDTEAFF; CDR3nt: TGTGCCAGCAGCTTCCCAGGCGGGGATGATGACACTGAAGCTTTCTTT
d_gene: TRBD2; j_gene: TRBJ2-3; abundance: .; v_gene: TRBV5-1; CDR3aa: CASSVRLAGGSTDTQYF; CDR3nt: TGCGCCAGCAGCGTCAGACTAGCGGGGGGGAGCACAGATACGCAGTATTTT
d_gene: .; j_gene: TRBJ2-7; abundance: .; v_gene: TRBV5-4; CDR3aa: CASSLFGSGTYEQYF; CDR3nt: TGTGCCAGCAGCTTGTTTGGTAGCGGTACCTACGAGCAGTACTTC
d_gene: .; j_gene: TRBJ1-2; abundance: .; v_gene: TRBV19; CDR3aa: CASRITGFDYGYTF; CDR3nt: TGTGCCAGTAGGATAACAGGGTTCGACTATGGCTACACCTTC
d_gene: TRBD2; j_gene: TRBJ2-3; abundance: .; v_gene: TRBV7-2; CDR3aa: CASHLAGGYTDTQYF; CDR3nt: TGTGCCAGCCACCTAGCGGGAGGGTACACAGATACGCAGTATTTT
d_gene: TRBD2; j_gene: TRBJ2-2; abundance: .; v_gene: TRBV27; CDR3aa: CASRQPSGRANGELFF; CDR3nt: TGTGCCAGCAGACAGCCTAGCGGGAGGGCGAACGGGGAGCTGTTTTTT
d_gene: .; j_gene: TRBJ2-4; abundance: .; v_gene: TRBV5-1; CDR3aa: CASSLTTAKLAKNIQYF; CDR3nt: TGCGCCAGCAGCCTAACGACAGCGAAACTAGCCAAAAACATTCAGTACTTC
d_gene: .; j_gene: TRBJ1-6; abundance: few; v_gene: TRBV27; CDR3aa: CASSLGEKDSPLHF; CDR3nt: TGTGCCAGCAGTCTCGGGGAGAAGGATTCACCCCTCCACTTT
d_gene: TRBD1; j_gene: TRBJ1-1; abundance: .; v_gene: TRBV27; CDR3aa: CASSPQGASAEAFF; CDR3nt: TGTGCCAGCAGTCCACAGGGGGCGAGTGCTGAAGCTTTCTTT
d_gene: .; j_gene: TRBJ1-3; abundance: few; v_gene: TRBV4-2; CDR3aa: CASSHDQGGGGNTIYF; CDR3nt: TGTGCCAGCAGCCATGATCAGGGAGGAGGTGGAAACACCATATATTTT
d_gene: TRBD2; j_gene: TRBJ2-1; abundance: few; v_gene: TRBV11-3; CDR3aa: CASSFGTSGNNEQFF; CDR3nt: TGTGCCAGCAGCTTCGGGACTAGCGGGAACAATGAGCAGTTCTTC
d_gene: .; j_gene: TRBJ2-5; abundance: once; v_gene: TRBV5-1; CDR3aa: CASSPSTRGQETQYF; CDR3nt: TGCGCCAGCAGCCCCAGTACCCGCGGGCAAGAGACCCAGTACTTC
d_gene: .; j_gene: TRBJ1-4; abundance: .; v_gene: TRBV2; CDR3aa: CASRGGFNEKLFF; CDR3nt: TGTGCCAGCAGAGGGGGTTTTAATGAAAAACTGTTTTTT
d_gene: .; j_gene: TRBJ2-7; abundance: .; v_gene: TRBV15; CDR3aa: CATSRDQYSYEQYF; CDR3nt: TGTGCCACCAGCAGAGATCAGTACAGCTACGAGCAGTACTTC
d_gene: .; j_gene: TRBJ1-2; abundance: .; v_gene: TRBV28; CDR3aa: CASIQDVMSGYTF; CDR3nt: TGTGCCAGCATTCAGGATGTGATGAGTGGCTACACCTTC
d_gene: .; j_gene: TRBJ2-4; abundance: once; v_gene: TRBV9; CDR3aa: CASSGNPRGGGAKNIQYF; CDR3nt: TGTGCCAGCAGCGGAAACCCCAGGGGCGGGGGAGCCAAAAACATTCAGTACTTC
d_gene: TRBD2; j_gene: TRBJ2-1; abundance: .; v_gene: TRBV15; CDR3aa: CATRSGGLAGGLSYNEQFF; CDR3nt: TGTGCCACCAGAAGTGGGGGACTAGCGGGGGGCCTCTCCTACAATGAGCAGTTCTTC
d_gene: .; j_gene: TRBJ1-1; abundance: .; v_gene: TRBV5-1; CDR3aa: CASSSIRSGSEAFF; CDR3nt: TGCGCCAGCAGCTCAATACGCAGCGGATCTGAAGCTTTCTTT
d_gene: TRBD1; j_gene: TRBJ1-5; abundance: .; v_gene: TRBV28; CDR3aa: CASKGTGLGGNQPQHF; CDR3nt: TGTGCCAGCAAGGGGACAGGGTTAGGAGGCAATCAGCCCCAGCATTTT
d_gene: .; j_gene: TRBJ2-1; abundance: few; v_gene: TRBV6-6; CDR3aa: CASSRYNEQFF; CDR3nt: TGTGCCAGCAGCCGCTACAATGAGCAGTTCTTC
d_gene: TRBD2; j_gene: TRBJ2-1; abundance: .; v_gene: TRBV7-3; CDR3aa: CASSLPGSAGDNEQFF; CDR3nt: TGTGCCAGCAGCTTACCGGGCTCCGCGGGAGACAATGAGCAGTTCTTC
d_gene: TRBD1; j_gene: TRBJ1-1; abundance: few; v_gene: TRBV11-3; CDR3aa: CASSRDSMNTEAFF; CDR3nt: TGTGCCAGCAGCCGGGACAGCATGAACACTGAAGCTTTCTTT
d_gene: TRBD2; j_gene: TRBJ2-1; abundance: .; v_gene: TRBV2; CDR3aa: CASNRAGGGSYNEQFF; CDR3nt: TGTGCCAGCAATCGGGCGGGGGGTGGCTCCTACAATGAGCAGTTCTTC
d_gene: .; j_gene: TRBJ1-6; abundance: .; v_gene: TRBV10-3; CDR3aa: CAISELLQGSPLHF; CDR3nt: TGTGCCATCAGTGAGTTATTACAGGGTTCACCCCTCCACTTT
d_gene: TRBD1; j_gene: TRBJ1-6; abundance: .; v_gene: TRBV11-2; CDR3aa: CASSSTLQGNSPLHF; CDR3nt: TGTGCCAGCAGCTCGACCTTACAGGGGAATTCACCCCTCCACTTT
d_gene: .; j_gene: TRBJ2-3; abundance: .; v_gene: TRBV20-1; CDR3aa: CSAPEGGTQYF; CDR3nt: TGCAGTGCCCCCGAGGGCGGTACGCAGTATTTT
d_gene: TRBD1; j_gene: TRBJ2-1; abundance: .; v_gene: TRBV6-4; CDR3aa: CASRKTGVLFYNEQFF; CDR3nt: TGTGCCAGCAGGAAGACAGGGGTCCTATTTTACAATGAGCAGTTCTTC
d_gene: .; j_gene: TRBJ2-7; abundance: few; v_gene: TRBV28; CDR3aa: CASSPGASYEQYF; CDR3nt: TGTGCCAGCAGTCCAGGGGCCTCCTACGAGCAGTACTTC
d_gene: TRBD1; j_gene: TRBJ1-2; abundance: .; v_gene: TRBV9; CDR3aa: CASSVTGVNGYTF; CDR3nt: TGTGCCAGCAGCGTAACAGGGGTGAACGGCTACACCTTC
d_gene: .; j_gene: TRBJ1-4; abundance: .; v_gene: TRBV5-8; CDR3aa: CASSLPGATYEKLFF; CDR3nt: TGTGCCAGCAGCTTACCAGGGGCGACCTATGAAAAACTGTTTTTT
d_gene: .; j_gene: TRBJ1-2; abundance: few; v_gene: TRBV28; CDR3aa: CASSLSVDGYTF; CDR3nt: TGTGCCAGCAGTTTGTCAGTCGATGGCTACACCTTC
d_gene: TRBD2; j_gene: TRBJ2-3; abundance: .; v_gene: TRBV7-3; CDR3aa: CASSFIAGSKDTQYF; CDR3nt: TGTGCCAGCAGCTTTATAGCGGGGTCGAAAGATACGCAGTATTTT
d_gene: .; j_gene: TRBJ1-6; abundance: .; v_gene: TRBV5-1; CDR3aa: CASSLGSDKGTPLHF; CDR3nt: TGCGCCAGCAGCTTGGGATCGGATAAGGGGACACCCCTCCACTTT
d_gene: .; j_gene: TRBJ1-2; abundance: .; v_gene: TRBV28; CDR3aa: CASSFSGREGTF; CDR3nt: TGTGCCAGCAGTTTTTCTGGGCGGGAGGGCACCTTC
d_gene: .; j_gene: TRBJ2-1; abundance: .; v_gene: TRBV6-6; CDR3aa: CASSYHQAYEQFF; CDR3nt: TGTGCCAGCAGTTACCACCAGGCATATGAGCAGTTCTTC
d_gene: .; j_gene: TRBJ1-2; abundance: .; v_gene: TRBV7-2; CDR3aa: CASSLDPQGNYGYTF; CDR3nt: TGTGCCAGCAGCTTAGATCCTCAGGGGAACTATGGCTACACCTTC
d_gene: .; j_gene: TRBJ2-4; abundance: .; v_gene: TRBV29-1; CDR3aa: CSVEETRVSAKNIQYF; CDR3nt: TGCAGCGTTGAAGAGACGAGGGTTTCAGCCAAAAACATTCAGTACTTC
d_gene: TRBD1; j_gene: TRBJ1-5; abundance: once; v_gene: TRBV27; CDR3aa: CASSLPWTGNGSNQPQHF; CDR3nt: TGTGCCAGCAGTTTACCGTGGACAGGGAATGGGAGCAATCAGCCCCAGCATTTT
d_gene: TRBD2; j_gene: TRBJ2-7; abundance: .; v_gene: TRBV5-6; CDR3aa: CASSRGLAYLDEQYF; CDR3nt: TGTGCCAGCAGCCGGGGACTAGCTTATTTGGACGAGCAGTACTTC
d_gene: .; j_gene: TRBJ2-3; abundance: .; v_gene: TRBV11-1; CDR3aa: CASSFGGHHTDTQYF; CDR3nt: TGTGCCAGCAGCTTCGGCGGGCATCACACAGATACGCAGTATTTT
d_gene: TRBD1; j_gene: TRBJ1-2; abundance: .; v_gene: TRBV6-5; CDR3aa: CASTETGGGYTF; CDR3nt: TGTGCCAGCACCGAAACAGGGGGGGGCTACACCTTC
d_gene: TRBD1; j_gene: TRBJ2-7; abundance: .; v_gene: TRBV6-1; CDR3aa: CASREKGQNYEQYF; CDR3nt: TGTGCCAGCAGGGAAAAGGGACAGAACTACGAGCAGTACTTC
d_gene: .; j_gene: TRBJ2-3; abundance: .; v_gene: TRBV9; CDR3aa: CASSEGGQDTQYF; CDR3nt: TGTGCCAGCAGCGAGGGGGGGCAGGATACGCAGTATTTT
d_gene: TRBD1; j_gene: TRBJ1-4; abundance: .; v_gene: TRBV5-1; CDR3aa: CASSLSGQAEKLFF; CDR3nt: TGCGCCAGCAGCTTGTCGGGACAGGCCGAAAAACTGTTTTTT
d_gene: .; j_gene: TRBJ1-2; abundance: .; v_gene: TRBV6-6; CDR3aa: CASSPWERGYTF; CDR3nt: TGTGCCAGCAGTCCTTGGGAGCGTGGCTACACCTTC
d_gene: .; j_gene: TRBJ1-3; abundance: .; v_gene: TRBV5-1; CDR3aa: CASSPIPGSSGNTIYF; CDR3nt: TGCGCCAGCAGTCCAATCCCGGGTTCCTCTGGAAACACCATATATTTT